This TCR beta chain stems from a study of OX40 agonist ivuxolimab in advanced cancers. The CDR3 is 16 residues long. V shed 4 bases and J 4 bases; nucleotides not matched to a gene: 9. Germline CDR1 reads SGHRS; CDR2 reads YFSETQ. Blood specimens came from baseline, cycle 4 day 1, and cycle 7 day 1. Assay used: immunoSEQ multiplex PCR; TCRdb lists only in-frame clones, some missing. This table holds around 71,000 clones, about 88% found once. This specimen was CD4+ or CD8+ T cells sorted from blood, taken in a trial of the OX40 agonist ivuxolimab. V usage is TRBV5-1 and J usage is TRBJ2-1, with 9 bases identical to TRBD2. The source of this sequence is an adult with an advanced solid tumor such as melanoma, head and neck, liver or kidney cancer. The CDR3 bases are TGCGCCAGCAGCCCCAGGCGGGAGGGCCCATACAATGAGCAGTTCTTC. The encoded protein is CASSPRREGPYNEQFF.